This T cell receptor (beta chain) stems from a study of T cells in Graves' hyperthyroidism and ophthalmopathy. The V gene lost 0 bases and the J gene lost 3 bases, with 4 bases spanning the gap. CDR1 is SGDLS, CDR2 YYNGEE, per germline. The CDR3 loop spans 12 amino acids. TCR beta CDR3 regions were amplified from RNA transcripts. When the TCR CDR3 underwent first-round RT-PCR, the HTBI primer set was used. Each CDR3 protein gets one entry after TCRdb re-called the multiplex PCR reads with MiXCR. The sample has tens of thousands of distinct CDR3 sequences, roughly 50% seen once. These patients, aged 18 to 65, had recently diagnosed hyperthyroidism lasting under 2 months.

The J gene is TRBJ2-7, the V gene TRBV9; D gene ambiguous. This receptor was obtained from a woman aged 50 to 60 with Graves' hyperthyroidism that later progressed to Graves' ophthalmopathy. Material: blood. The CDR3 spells CASSVGGYEQYF. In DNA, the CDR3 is TGTGCCAGCAGCGTAGGGGGCTACGAGCAGTACTTC.